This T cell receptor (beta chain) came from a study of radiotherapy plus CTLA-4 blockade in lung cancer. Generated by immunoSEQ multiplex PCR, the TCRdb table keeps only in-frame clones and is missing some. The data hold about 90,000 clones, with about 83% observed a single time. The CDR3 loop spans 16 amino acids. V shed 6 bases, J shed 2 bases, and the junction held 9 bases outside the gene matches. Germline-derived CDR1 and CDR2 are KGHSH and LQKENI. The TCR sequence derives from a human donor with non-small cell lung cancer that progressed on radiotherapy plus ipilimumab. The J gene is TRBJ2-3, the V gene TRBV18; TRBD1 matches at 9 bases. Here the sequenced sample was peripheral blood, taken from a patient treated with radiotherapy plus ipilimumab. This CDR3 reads CASSLIQGAPTDTQYF. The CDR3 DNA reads TGTGCCAGCTCCCTCATACAGGGGGCGCCCACAGATACGCAGTATTTT.